Detailed here is one TCR beta chain. The data originate from a study of CD8 T cells in Susac syndrome. The CDR3 has 17 residues. CDR1 is MGHRA, CDR2 YSYEKL, per germline. The V gene end was trimmed by 0 bases and the J gene end by 4 bases; junction bases not matched to a gene: 11. RNA in amounts of roughly 0.5 to 1 ug was reverse transcribed with random hexamers. TCRdb ran MiXCR on the immunoSEQ multiplex PCR reads and lists one entry per CDR3 protein. The table includes 100,000 to 150,000 distinct CDR3 sequences, 80% to 85% detected once. The receptor was derived from a human donor with multiple sclerosis. This rearrangement joins TRBV4-1 to TRBJ1-2, with 7 bases fitting TRBD1. Sequencing used CD8+ T cells from PBMCs. This CDR3 is CASSQDPGQIIPYGYTF. Written as DNA, the CDR3 is TGCGCCAGCAGCCAAGATCCGGGACAGATAATACCCTATGGCTACACCTTC.